The source of this T cell receptor (beta chain) is a study of cytomegalovirus exposure and HLA in healthy donors. In the PCR, 60 Vbeta and 13 Jbeta primers were used. Method: immunoSEQ multiplex PCR; TCRdb's copy keeps in-frame clones and lacks some. The top ten hold about 4% of the sample, which has about 100,000 clones, around 80% seen once. Germline V gene lookup returns CDR1 KGHSH and CDR2 LQKENI. The CDR3 covers 15 residues. The germline V and J ends were trimmed by 6 bases and 4 bases, with 16 bases remaining between them. This receptor was identified in a woman between 50 and 59 years old in good health and CMV-seropositive. Input material: PBMCs. The chain couples TRBV18 to TRBJ1-5; a weak D match, TRBD1 (5 bases). This CDR3 reads CASSPVQGGNQPQHF. The CDR3 DNA sequence: TGTGCCAGCTCGCCGGTCCAGGGTGGGAATCAGCCCCAGCATTTT.